This section outlines one T cell receptor (gamma chain) sequence together with its context. TCRdb assigns this DNA the protein of a much larger clone, which departs from its translation at residue 9; this likely reflects a read error, and the protein shown comes from translating the DNA. This specimen comes from a study of gamma-delta T cells after stem cell transplantation. The germline V gene has CDR1 VINAFY and CDR2 YDVSNSKD. The CDR3 is made up of 11 amino acids. TCRdb redid the clone calls on the RT-PCR reads with CATT. This sample's table reports 75 to 100 gamma-chain clones. This TCR derives from a human donor. It is not recorded whose cells these are; they may come from a transplant donor. The sequenced sample was gamma-delta T cells. The chain employs TRGV5 and TRGJ1 or TRGJ2. The CDR3 DNA follows: TGTGCCACCTGGGACAGGAATAAGGAACTCTTT. Its protein product is CATWDRNKELF.